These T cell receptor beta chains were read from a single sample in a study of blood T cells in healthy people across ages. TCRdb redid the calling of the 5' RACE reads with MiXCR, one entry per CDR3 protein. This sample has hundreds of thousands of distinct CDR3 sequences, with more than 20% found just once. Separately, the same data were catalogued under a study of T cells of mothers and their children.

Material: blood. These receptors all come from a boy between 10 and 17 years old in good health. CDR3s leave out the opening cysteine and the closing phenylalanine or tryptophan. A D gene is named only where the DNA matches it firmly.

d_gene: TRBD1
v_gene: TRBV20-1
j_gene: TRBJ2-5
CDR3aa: SAVRGTGGQEAQY

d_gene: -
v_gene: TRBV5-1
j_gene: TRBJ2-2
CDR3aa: ASSLGASAGTGELF

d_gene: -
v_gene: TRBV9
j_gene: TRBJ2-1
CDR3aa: ASSVVRDNEQF

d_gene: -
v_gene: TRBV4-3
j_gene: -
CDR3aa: ASSAQFRGSYEQY

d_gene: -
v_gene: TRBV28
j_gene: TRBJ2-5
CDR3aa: ASSFQRFGETQY

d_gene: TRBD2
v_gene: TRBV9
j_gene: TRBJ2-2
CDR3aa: ASSVTGGLDGTGELF

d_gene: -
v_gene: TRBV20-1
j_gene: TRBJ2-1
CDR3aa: SVVSGRSYNEQF

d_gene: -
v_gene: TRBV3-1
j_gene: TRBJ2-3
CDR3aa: ASSQGFGLSTDTQY

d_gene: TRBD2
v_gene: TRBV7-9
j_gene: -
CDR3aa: ASSQLAGVKETQY

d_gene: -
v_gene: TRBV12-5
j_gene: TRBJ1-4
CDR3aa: ASGLAQGRANEKLF

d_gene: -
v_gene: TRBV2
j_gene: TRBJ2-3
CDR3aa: ASRADQDTQY

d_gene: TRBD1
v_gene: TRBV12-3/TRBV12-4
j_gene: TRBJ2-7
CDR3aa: ASSSTGTGVHEQY

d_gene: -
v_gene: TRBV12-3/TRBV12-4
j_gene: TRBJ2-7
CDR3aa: AIRGGQYYEQY

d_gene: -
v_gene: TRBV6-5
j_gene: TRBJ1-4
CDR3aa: ASSYSTPGAPGEKLF

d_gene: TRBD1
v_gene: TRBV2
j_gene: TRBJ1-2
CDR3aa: ASNRGPERGGGYT

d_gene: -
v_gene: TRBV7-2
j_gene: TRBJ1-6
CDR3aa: ASSVQSFNSPLH

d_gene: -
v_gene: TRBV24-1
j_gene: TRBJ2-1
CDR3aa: ATSDFATPTYNEQF

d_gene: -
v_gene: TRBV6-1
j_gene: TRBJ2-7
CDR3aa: ASILAFKRVTEQY

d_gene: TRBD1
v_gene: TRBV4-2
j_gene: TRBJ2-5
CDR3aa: ASSQELTRGLETQY

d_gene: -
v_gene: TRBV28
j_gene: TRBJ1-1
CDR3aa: ASSFRVGTEAF

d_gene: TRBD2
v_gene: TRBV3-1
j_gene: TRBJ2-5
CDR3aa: ASSHRGLAGPQETQY

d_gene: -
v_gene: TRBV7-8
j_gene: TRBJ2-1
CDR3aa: ASSLEGGPSSYNEQF

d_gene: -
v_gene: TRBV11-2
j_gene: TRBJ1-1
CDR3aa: ASSLHSVWEAF

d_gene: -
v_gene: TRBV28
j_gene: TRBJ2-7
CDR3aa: AWGGLSYEQY

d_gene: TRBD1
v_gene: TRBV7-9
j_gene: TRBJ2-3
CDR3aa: ASSVAQGATDTQY

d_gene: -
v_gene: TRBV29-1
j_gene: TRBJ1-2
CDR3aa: SVDGGAHGYT

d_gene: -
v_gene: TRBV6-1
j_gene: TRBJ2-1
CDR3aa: ASSTGEVSSYNEQF

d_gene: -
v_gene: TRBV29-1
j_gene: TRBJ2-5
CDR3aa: SGSDRYSYGQY

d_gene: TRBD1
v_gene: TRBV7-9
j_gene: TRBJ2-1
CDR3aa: ASSRDREIQ

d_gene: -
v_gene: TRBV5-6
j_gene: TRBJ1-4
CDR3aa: ASSREGNREKLF

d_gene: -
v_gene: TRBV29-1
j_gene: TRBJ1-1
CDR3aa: SVHTSREAF

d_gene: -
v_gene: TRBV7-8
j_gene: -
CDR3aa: ASSSRGPFYEQY

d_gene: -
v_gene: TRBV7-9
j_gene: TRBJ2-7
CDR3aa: ASSLAGYSYEQY

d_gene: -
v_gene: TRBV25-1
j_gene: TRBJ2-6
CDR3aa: ASRAGPSGANVLT

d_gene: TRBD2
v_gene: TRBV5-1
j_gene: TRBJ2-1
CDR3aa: ASSSASSGQPDEQF

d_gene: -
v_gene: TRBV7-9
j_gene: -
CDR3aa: ASSWATYEQY

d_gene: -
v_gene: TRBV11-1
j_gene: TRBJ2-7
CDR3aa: ASSFLTVTGARYEQY

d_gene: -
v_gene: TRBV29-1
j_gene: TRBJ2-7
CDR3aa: SVLGTGYEQY

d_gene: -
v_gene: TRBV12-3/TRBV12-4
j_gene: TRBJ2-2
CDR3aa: AGKGGNTGELF

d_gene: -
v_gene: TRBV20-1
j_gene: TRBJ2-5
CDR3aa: SARDGAQETQY

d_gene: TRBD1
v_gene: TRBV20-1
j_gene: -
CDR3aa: SAPTSRDRGREQF

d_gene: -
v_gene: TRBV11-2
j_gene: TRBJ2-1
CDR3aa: ALGPGSYNEQF

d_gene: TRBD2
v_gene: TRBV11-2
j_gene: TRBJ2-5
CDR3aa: ASSLGLAASKTQY

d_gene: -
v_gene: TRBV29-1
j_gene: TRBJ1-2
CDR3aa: SAYKGGYT

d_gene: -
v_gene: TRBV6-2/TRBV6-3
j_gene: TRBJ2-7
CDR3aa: ASSYGRNGYEQY

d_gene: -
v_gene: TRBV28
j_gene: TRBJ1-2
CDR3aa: ASRSNYGYT

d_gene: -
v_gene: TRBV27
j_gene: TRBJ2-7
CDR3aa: ASSATGRHEQY

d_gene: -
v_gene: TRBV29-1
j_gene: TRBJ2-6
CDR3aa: SAKQGSGANVLT

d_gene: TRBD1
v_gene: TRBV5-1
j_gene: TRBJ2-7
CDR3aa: ASSKDRTYEQY

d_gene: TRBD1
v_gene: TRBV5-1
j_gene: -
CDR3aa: ASSEGTVYEQY

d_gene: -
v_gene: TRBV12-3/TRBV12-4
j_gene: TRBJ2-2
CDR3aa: ASSFWEVTGELF

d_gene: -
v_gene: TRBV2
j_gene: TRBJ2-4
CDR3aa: ASSERQKNIQY

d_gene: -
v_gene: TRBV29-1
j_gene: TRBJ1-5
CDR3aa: SVESEGHGSGPQH

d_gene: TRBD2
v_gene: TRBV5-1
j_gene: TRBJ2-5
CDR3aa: ASSLDTSGGAFETQY

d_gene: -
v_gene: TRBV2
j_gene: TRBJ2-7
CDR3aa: ASSEYGGVDEQY

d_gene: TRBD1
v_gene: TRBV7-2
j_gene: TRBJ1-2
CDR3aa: ASSSRWDSLPYGYT

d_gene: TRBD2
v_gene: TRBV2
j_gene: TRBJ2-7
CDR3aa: ASRATGTSGINYEQY

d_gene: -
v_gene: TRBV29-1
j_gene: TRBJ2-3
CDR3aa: SVVGPDTQY